The rows below give T cell receptor beta chains drawn from one sample of a study of T cells in Graves' hyperthyroidism and ophthalmopathy. TCRdb independently ran MiXCR on the multiplex PCR reads; one entry per CDR3 protein. The sample gives 550,000 to 600,000 distinct CDR3 sequences, roughly a sixth of which show up once; 18% is in the top ten. Sequenced sample: blood. All receptors derive from a woman under 30 with Graves' hyperthyroidism. Each CDR3 is given without its conserved first and last residue. The order of the fields is J gene, V gene, CDR3 protein.

TRBJ2-1 TRBV4-1 ASSRGAAYNEQF
TRBJ2-3 TRBV7-8 ASSSGPTDTQY
TRBJ1-2 TRBV3-1 ASSQTGGTAYGYT
TRBJ2-5 TRBV2 ASRYRANQETQY
TRBJ2-7 TRBV6-2/TRBV6-3 ASSYSRSDSYEQY
TRBJ1-1 TRBV19 ASRHGQLNTEAF
TRBJ2-1 TRBV12-3/TRBV12-4 ASRGVELGVDEQF
TRBJ2-7 TRBV20-1 SATSNLAGAYEQY
TRBJ1-5 TRBV19 ASSIGLRGNQPQH
TRBJ2-1 TRBV28 ASSYRERDEQF
TRBJ2-5 TRBV11-2 ASSLEYASRETQY
TRBJ2-7 TRBV13 ASSAGLAGHYEQY
TRBJ1-4 TRBV6-2/TRBV6-3 ASSFSSQGYTNEKLF
TRBJ2-7 TRBV6-1 ASRRGAVGEQY
TRBJ2-1 TRBV27 ASRGWGRAENEQF